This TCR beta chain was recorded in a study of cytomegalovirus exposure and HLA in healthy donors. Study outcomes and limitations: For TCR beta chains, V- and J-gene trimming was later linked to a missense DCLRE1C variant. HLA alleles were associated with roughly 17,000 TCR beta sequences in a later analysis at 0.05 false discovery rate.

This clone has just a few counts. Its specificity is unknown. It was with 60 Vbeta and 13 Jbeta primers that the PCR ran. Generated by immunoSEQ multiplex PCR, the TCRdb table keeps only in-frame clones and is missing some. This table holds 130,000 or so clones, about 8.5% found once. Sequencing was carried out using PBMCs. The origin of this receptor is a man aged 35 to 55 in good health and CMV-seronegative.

CDR3: CASSLVRDSPLHF. The CDR3 DNA reads as TGCGCCAGCAGCTTGGTTCGGGATTCACCCCTCCACTTT. V usage is TRBV5-1 and J usage is TRBJ1-6; no definite D call. V gave up 0 bases and J gave up 8 bases, with 6 bases separating them. The CDR3 is 13 residues long. The germline V gene encodes CDR1 SGHRS and CDR2 YFSETQ.